The rows below give T cell receptor beta chains drawn from one sample of a study of vaccination and CD4 T cells after COVID-19. TCRdb reprocessed the PCR reads via MiXCR and lists one record per CDR3 protein. The table has about 20,000 distinct CDR3 sequences, roughly 46% seen once. Antigen specificity for these receptors is unknown. Material: CD4+ T cells from blood, cultured in vitro, obtained after SARS-CoV-2 vaccination. The receptors were sampled from a human donor who had recovered from COVID-19. CDR3s include the opening cysteine and the closing phenylalanine or tryptophan. The order of the fields is J gene, V gene, D gene, clone size, CDR3 DNA, CDR3 protein. A D gene is named only where the DNA matches it firmly. Part of the rows lack a size; the others show once, few, many or a class for expanded clones.

J: TRBJ2-1
V: TRBV7-9
D: TRBD2
size: -
DNA: TGTGCCAGCAGCAGATGGACTAGCGGGTACAAGAGCTCCTACAATGAGCAGTTCTTC
CDR3: CASSRWTSGYKSSYNEQFF

J: TRBJ1-2
V: TRBV10-3
D: -
size: medium-sized
DNA: TGTGCCATCAAGGGCGGAGACTATGGCTACACCTTC
CDR3: CAIKGGDYGYTF

J: TRBJ2-7
V: TRBV29-1
D: TRBD1
size: -
DNA: TGCAGCGTTGAAGGTTTGGGACAGCGGAACTACGAGCAGTACTTC
CDR3: CSVEGLGQRNYEQYF

J: TRBJ1-3
V: TRBV7-9
D: -
size: -
DNA: TGTGCCAGCAGCTTAGTTGGCGGTGACACCATATATTTT
CDR3: CASSLVGGDTIYF

J: TRBJ1-5
V: TRBV28
D: -
size: few
DNA: TGTGCCAGCAGTTATCAGCCCCAGCATTTT
CDR3: CASSYQPQHF

J: TRBJ1-2
V: TRBV6-1
D: -
size: few
DNA: TGTGCCAGCAGTGACAGGGGCGGGGGCTACACCTTC
CDR3: CASSDRGGGYTF

J: TRBJ1-2
V: TRBV20-1
D: TRBD1
size: few
DNA: TGCAGTGCTAGTAGGGACAGAGATAACTATGGCTACACCTTC
CDR3: CSASRDRDNYGYTF

J: TRBJ2-3
V: TRBV12-3/TRBV12-4
D: -
size: -
DNA: TGTGCCAGCAGCCCGTTGACGGGGCGCGGGACAGATACGCAGTATTTT
CDR3: CASSPLTGRGTDTQYF

J: TRBJ1-1
V: TRBV6-1
D: -
size: once
DNA: TGTGCCAGCAGTGGGCAGTACCCGACAGGCACTGAAGCTTTCTTT
CDR3: CASSGQYPTGTEAFF

J: TRBJ1-5
V: TRBV20-1
D: -
size: few
DNA: TGCAGTGCTAGAGATGACAGTGGACTTAGCAATCAGCCCCAGCATTTT
CDR3: CSARDDSGLSNQPQHF

J: TRBJ2-7
V: TRBV7-9
D: -
size: -
DNA: TGTGCCAGCAGCTTAACCAGCTCCTACGAGCAGTACTTC
CDR3: CASSLTSSYEQYF